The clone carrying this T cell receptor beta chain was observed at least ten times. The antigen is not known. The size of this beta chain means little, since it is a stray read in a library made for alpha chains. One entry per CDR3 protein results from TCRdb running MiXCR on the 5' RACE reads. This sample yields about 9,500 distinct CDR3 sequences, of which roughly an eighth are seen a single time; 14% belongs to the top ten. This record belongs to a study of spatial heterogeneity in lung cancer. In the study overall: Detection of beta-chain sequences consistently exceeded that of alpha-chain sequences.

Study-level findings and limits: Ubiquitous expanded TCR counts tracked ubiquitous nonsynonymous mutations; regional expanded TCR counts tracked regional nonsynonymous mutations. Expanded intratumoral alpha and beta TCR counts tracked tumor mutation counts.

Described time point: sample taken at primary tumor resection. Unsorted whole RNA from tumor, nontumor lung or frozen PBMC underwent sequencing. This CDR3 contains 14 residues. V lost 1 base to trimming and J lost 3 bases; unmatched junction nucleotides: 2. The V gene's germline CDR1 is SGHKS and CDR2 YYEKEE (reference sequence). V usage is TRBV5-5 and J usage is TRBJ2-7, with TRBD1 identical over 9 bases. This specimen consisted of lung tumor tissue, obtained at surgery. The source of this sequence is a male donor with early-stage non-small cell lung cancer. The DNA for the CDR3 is TGTGCCAGCAGCTTGTGGACAGGGGACTACGAGCAGTACTTC. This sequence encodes CASSLWTGDYEQYF.